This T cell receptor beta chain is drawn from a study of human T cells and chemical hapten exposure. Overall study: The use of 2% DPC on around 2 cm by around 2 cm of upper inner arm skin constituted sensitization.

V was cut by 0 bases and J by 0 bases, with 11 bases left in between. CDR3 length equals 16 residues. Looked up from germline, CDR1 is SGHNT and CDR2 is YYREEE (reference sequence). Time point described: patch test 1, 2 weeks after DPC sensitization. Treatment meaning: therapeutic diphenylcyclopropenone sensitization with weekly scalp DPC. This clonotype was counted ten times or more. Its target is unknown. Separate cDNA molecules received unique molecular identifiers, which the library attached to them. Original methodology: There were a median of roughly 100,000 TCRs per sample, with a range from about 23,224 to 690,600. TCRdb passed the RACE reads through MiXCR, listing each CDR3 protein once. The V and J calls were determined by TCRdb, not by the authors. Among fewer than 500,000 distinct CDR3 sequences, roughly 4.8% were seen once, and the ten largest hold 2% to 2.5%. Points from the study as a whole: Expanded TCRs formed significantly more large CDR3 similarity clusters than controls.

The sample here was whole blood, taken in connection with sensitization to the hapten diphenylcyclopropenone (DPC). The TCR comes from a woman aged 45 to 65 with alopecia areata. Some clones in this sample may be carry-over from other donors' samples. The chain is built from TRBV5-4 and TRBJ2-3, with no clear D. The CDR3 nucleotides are TGTGCCAGCAGCTTGGGACTTGACCTTAGCACAGATACGCAGTATTTT. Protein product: CASSLGLDLSTDTQYF.